A single sample gave rise to the 27 T cell receptor beta chains below, sequenced in a study of CD8+ T cells in alopecia areata. RNA extraction and reverse transcription yielded cDNA as sequencing template. The repertoire was sequenced with immunoSEQ multiplex PCR; TCRdb's copy has only in-frame clones and lacks some. The data show about 190,000 clones, with 58% seen just once and over 9.5% held by the top ten. Sample treatment: oral pan-JAK inhibitor, 5-10 mg twice daily. The material was CD8+ T cells sorted from blood, obtained at week 24, from a patient treated with tofacitinib. All receptors come from a human donor with alopecia areata.

CDR3 sequence: CASSEMPNPGAREQYF. The CDR3 DNA is TGTGCCAGCAGTGAAATGCCCAATCCAGGGGCGAGGGAGCAGTACTTC. The chain recombines TRBV2 with TRBJ2-7; D perhaps matches TRBD1 (6 bases). The germline V gene encodes CDR1 SNHLY and CDR2 FYNNEI. The CDR3 runs to 16 residues. Deletions cut 2 bases from V and 7 bases from J, with 21 bases between.

This clone has a single count. This chain connects TRBV29-1 to TRBJ2-1; 8 bases match TRBD2. The junction had 6 bases not matched to a gene; V was cut back by 8 bases and J by 0 bases. Germline CDR1 SQVTM, CDR2 ANQGSEA. There are 14 residues in the CDR3. DNA of the CDR3: TGCAGCCTTTCGGGGGGGACCTCCTACAATGAGCAGTTCTTC. This translates into CSLSGGTSYNEQFF.

This clone was counted a few times. J is TRBJ2-7 and V is TRBV23-1, with TRBD1 identical over 7 bases. TRBV23-1 is an open reading frame whose function is uncertain. After removal of 7 bases from V and 5 bases from J, the junction contained 23 bases not matched to a gene. The CDR3 sequence is 18 residues long. Written as DNA, the CDR3 is TGCGCCAGCAACTACCTTGACAGGGCCCACCAGCCCCGGCACGAGCAGTACTTC. It codes for CASNYLDRAHQPRHEQYF.

The CDR3 loop reads CASSYLQGVYEQYF. Written as DNA, the CDR3 is TGTGCCAGCAGTTATTTACAGGGAGTTTACGAGCAGTACTTC. The V gene is TRBV6-6, the J gene TRBJ2-7, with a tentative D call TRBD1 (6 bases). The CDR3 runs to 14 residues. Germline assignment: CDR1 MNHNY and CDR2 SVGAGI (reference sequence). Deletions cut 3 bases from V and 4 bases from J, with 13 bases between.

This sequence joins TRBV29-1 and TRBJ1-1, with 10 nucleotides matching TRBD1. From germline, CDR1 is SQVTM and CDR2 ANQGSEA. Germline trimming cut 0 bases from V and 8 bases from J; bases unmatched to any gene: 3. The CDR3 length is 13 residues. The DNA for the CDR3 is TGCAGCGTTGAAGACGGGACAGGGGCAGAAGCTTTCTTT. It is translated as CSVEDGTGAEAFF.

The V call is TRBV7-9, the J call TRBJ1-2; D remains unclear. This CDR3 is 15 amino acids long. V lost 0 bases to trimming and J lost 4 bases, with 12 bases between them. Germline lookup yields CDR1 SEHNR and CDR2 FQNEAQ (reference sequence). The CDR3 nucleotides read TGTGCCAGCAGCTTAGCGATGGTGAATCCCTATGGCTACACCTTC. Its translation: CASSLAMVNPYGYTF. Together with reference TRBV7-9 and TRBJ1-2, the CDR3 gives the full variable domain: DTGVSQNPRHKITKRGQNVTFRCDPISEHNRLYWYRQTLGQGPEFLTYFQNEAQLEKSRLLSDRFSAERPKGSFSTLEIQRTEQGDSAMYLCASSLAMVNPYGYTFGSGTRLTVV.

The V call is TRBV30, the J call TRBJ1-2, with 8 bases identical to TRBD1. The J segment lost 4 bases and the V segment lost 2 bases, leaving 3 bases of the junction unmatched. Germline-derived CDR1 and CDR2 are GTSNPN and SVGIG (reference sequence). The CDR3 is 13 residues long. CDR3 sequence (DNA): TGTGCCTGGAGTCCTACAGGGGGCTATGGCTACACCTTC. Residues: CAWSPTGGYGYTF.

This clone has a handful of counts. This chain joins TRBV13 and TRBJ2-3, with D possibly being TRBD1 (6 bases). This CDR3 is built from 14 residues. V was cut by 2 bases and J by 0 bases, with 6 bases left in between. Germline values: CDR1 PRHDT, CDR2 FYEKMQ (reference sequence). The CDR3: CASSLQGSTDTQYF. The CDR3, as DNA: TGTGCCAGCAGCTTACAGGGGAGCACAGATACGCAGTATTTT.

The genes are TRBV5-5 and TRBJ2-7; D tentatively fits TRBD1 or TRBD2 (5 bases each). The germline V gene encodes CDR1 SGHKS and CDR2 YYEKEE (reference sequence). This CDR3 is 15 amino acids long. V lost 5 bases and J 7 bases, leaving 22 bases between the germline ends. CDR3 loop: CASSYTSPGTGEQYF. The CDR3 DNA reads as TGTGCCAGCAGTTACACCTCACCTGGGACGGGTGAGCAGTACTTC.

This clone is a singleton in its sample. The rearrangement links TRBV2 to TRBJ1-2; no definite D call. The CDR3 has 14 residues. With 10 bases removed from V and 4 bases from J, the gap between germline ends came to 19 bases. Germline V gene sequence: CDR1 SNHLY, CDR2 FYNNEI. The CDR3 DNA follows: TGTGCCACCTTGTGGACGGAGGGATTCTATGGCTACACCTTC. Protein: CATLWTEGFYGYTF.

The chain is built from TRBV2 and TRBJ1-6, with D hard to call. The CDR3 has 14 residues. The V gene's germline CDR1 is SNHLY and CDR2 FYNNEI. The V end lost 3 bases, the J end lost 7 bases, and 10 bases lay between the germline ends. CDR3 in DNA: TGTGCCAGCAGTGATCTGGGTGGCAATTCACCCCTCCACTTT. Its protein product is CASSDLGGNSPLHF.

CDR3 sequence: CATSRDRGVPEAFF. The CDR3 nucleotides are TGTGCCACCAGCAGAGATCGAGGGGTCCCTGAAGCTTTCTTT. The chain is built from TRBV15 and TRBJ1-1; maybe TRBD1 (5 bases). The germline V and J ends were trimmed by 0 bases and 6 bases, with 11 bases remaining between them. Germline lookup yields CDR1 LNHNV and CDR2 YYDKDF (reference sequence). CDR3 size: 14 residues.

The gene calls are TRBV6-5 and TRBJ2-2, with D hard to call. Trimming shortened V by 2 bases and J by 0 bases, and 7 bases separated the two germline ends. CDR3 length equals 15 residues. Germline loops: CDR1 MNHEY, CDR2 SVGAGI. CDR3 nucleotides: TGTGCCAGCAGTTACGCCTTCGCGAACACCGGGGAGCTGTTTTTT. This codes for CASSYAFANTGELFF.

This clone was picked up a small number of times. At one end the junction does not follow the germline gene, possibly because of a read error. This chain connects TRBV7-8 to TRBJ2-5; D perhaps matches TRBD1 (6 bases). Germline V gene data show CDR1 as SGHVS and CDR2 as FQNEAQ. This CDR3 spans 11 amino acids. This CDR3 is CASSLVGQLNF. The DNA for the CDR3 is TGTGCCAGCAGCTTAGTCGGACAGCTGAACTTC.

This chain links TRBV13 with TRBJ2-5; 11 bases are shared with TRBD1. The V and J ends lost 5 bases and 0 bases, in that order; junction bases with no gene match: 5. CDR3 length equals 16 residues. Germline V gives CDR1 PRHDT, CDR2 FYEKMQ (reference sequence). This CDR3 is CASSIGQGAHQETQYF. The DNA of the CDR3 is TGTGCCAGCAGCATCGGACAGGGGGCACACCAAGAGACCCAGTACTTC.

CDR3 nucleotides: TGTGCCATCACCCCGGACAGGGCTTATAATTCACCCCTCCACTTT. Its translation is CAITPDRAYNSPLHF. V usage is TRBV10-3 and J usage is TRBJ1-6; 8 bases match TRBD1. The CDR3 is 15 residues long. With 7 bases clipped from V and 4 bases from J, the junction kept 6 bases outside the gene matches. Germline V gene sequence: CDR1 ENHRY, CDR2 SYGVKD.

A few counts support this clone. V and J are TRBV5-6 and TRBJ2-7, with D possibly being TRBD2 (5 bases). The CDR3 is 16 residues long. Trimming left V 4 bases short and J 2 bases short, with 19 bases between. Germline V gives CDR1 SGHDT, CDR2 YYEEEE. The CDR3 DNA sequence: TGTGCCAGCAGCGGTCGGACTGACACCGTTCCCTACGAGCAGTACTTC. Its protein is CASSGRTDTVPYEQYF.

With regard to this clone: This clone may be a read error of a much larger clone one base away. CDR3 in DNA: TGTGCCAGCAGCTTCGGTTCACCCCTCCACTTT. Amino acid sequence: CASSFGSPLHF. The chain carries TRBV7-9 and TRBJ1-6, with no clear D. Germline V gives CDR1 SEHNR, CDR2 FQNEAQ (reference sequence). This CDR3 has 11 amino acids. Trimming left V 3 bases short and J 9 bases short, with 3 bases between.

There are a few counts of this clone. The chain employs TRBV19 and TRBJ2-7; D perhaps matches TRBD1 (5 bases). The CDR3 covers 16 residues. Germline CDR1 LNHDA, CDR2 SQIVND (reference sequence). V was cut by 3 bases and J by 5 bases, with 20 bases left in between. CDR3 nucleotides: TGTGCCAGTAGTATGCCGTCTACGCCAGGGCGCGACGAGCAGTACTTC. It codes for CASSMPSTPGRDEQYF.

The V gene is TRBV10-3, the J gene TRBJ2-7, with 8 nucleotides matching TRBD2. The length of the CDR3 is 16 residues. Trimming removed 0 bases from V and 1 base from J; junction bases left unmatched: 5. Germline loops: CDR1 ENHRY, CDR2 SYGVKD. CDR3 in amino acids: CAISESGRGGSYEQYF. CDR3 DNA sequence: TGTGCCATCAGTGAGTCCGGCCGCGGGGGGTCCTACGAGCAGTACTTC.

The chain joins TRBV7-6 to TRBJ2-1; 10 bases agree with TRBD2. The CDR3 contains 17 residues. Trimming at V came to 0 bases and at J to 4 bases, leaving 6 bases not matched to a gene. In germline, CDR1 is SGHVS, CDR2 FNYEAQ. The CDR3 region is CASSLATAGGPYNEQFF. The CDR3 nucleotides read TGTGCCAGCAGCTTAGCGACAGCGGGGGGGCCGTACAATGAGCAGTTCTTC.

The CDR3 DNA reads as TGTGCCAGCAGCCTCGTGGGGGGGCTGAATGAGCAGTTCTTC. The encoded protein is CASSLVGGLNEQFF. This chain connects TRBV14 to TRBJ2-1; a possible D gene is TRBD2 (7 bases). The germline V gene has CDR1 SGHDN and CDR2 FVKESK. The V gene lost 4 bases and the J gene lost 7 bases, with 14 bases spanning the gap. The CDR3 spans 14 residues.

The chain couples TRBV25-1 to TRBJ2-7, with D perhaps TRBD1 (5 bases). Looked up from germline, CDR1 is MGHDK and CDR2 is SYGVNS. The CDR3 is 12 amino acids. V lost 5 bases and J lost 4, with 9 bases in between. CDR3 in amino acids: CASSRGKYEQYF. CDR3 coding DNA: TGTGCCAGCAGTAGGGGCAAATACGAGCAGTACTTC.

The chain recombines TRBV6-6 with TRBJ1-2; 7 bases map to TRBD1. V was pared by 3 bases and J by 6 bases, with 4 bases of the junction left unmatched. The V gene's germline CDR1 is MNHNY and CDR2 SVGAGI (reference sequence). The CDR3 runs to 13 residues. The CDR3: CASSYTGVNGYTF. The CDR3 bases are TGTGCCAGCAGTTATACAGGGGTCAATGGCTACACCTTC.

The chain links TRBV7-9 to TRBJ2-3; D unclear. The germline V and J ends were trimmed by 0 bases and 0 bases, with 7 bases remaining between them. Germline CDR1 reads SEHNR; CDR2 reads FQNEAQ (reference sequence). This CDR3 has 15 amino acids. Here the CDR3 reads CASSLATASTDTQYF. The CDR3 DNA follows: TGTGCCAGCAGCTTAGCCACAGCCAGCACAGATACGCAGTATTTT.

The genes are TRBV7-6 and TRBJ2-5, with TRBD2 identical over 7 bases. V shed 2 bases and J 5 bases; nucleotides not matched to a gene: 5. CDR3 length: 14 residues. Germline values: CDR1 SGHVS, CDR2 FNYEAQ. CDR3 sequence reads: CASSLLLGGETQYF. In DNA, the CDR3 is TGTGCCAGCAGCTTACTTCTGGGGGGGGAGACCCAGTACTTC.

The genes are TRBV5-4 and TRBJ1-1; maybe TRBD1 (5 bases). The germline gives CDR1 SGHNT, CDR2 YYREEE (reference sequence). Trimming cost V 1 base and J 6 bases, with 7 bases left between them. The CDR3 contains 12 residues. CDR3 nucleotides: TGTGCCAGCAGCTTGCGGGGCGCTGAAGCTTTCTTT. Translation gives CASSLRGAEAFF.